The sequence of this T cell receptor beta chain was determined in a study of radiation and T cells in renal cell carcinoma. Study-wide results and caveats: Top tumor clonotypes rose in blood 2 weeks post-radiation, then contracted.

The assay was immunoSEQ multiplex PCR, and TCRdb's table has in-frame clones only and misses some. This table has approximately 150,000 clones, around four fifths appearing once. Regarding this clone: Antigen unknown.

Trimming removed 6 bases from V and 1 base from J, with 12 bases in between. In germline, CDR1 is MNHEY, CDR2 SVGAGI. The CDR3 contains 14 residues. This sample's time point: baseline pretreatment blood. Sample treatment: 15 Gy SBRT to primary tumor, nephrectomy 4 weeks later. The TCR originated in a woman aged 45-65 years with renal cell carcinoma. This chain connects TRBV6-5 to TRBJ1-2, with D unresolved. Sequenced here: blood, sampled from a patient whose treatment included radiotherapy and nephrectomy. The CDR3 is CASSQSRGNYGYTF. Here the CDR3 DNA reads TGTGCCAGCAGCCAATCCCGGGGTAACTATGGCTACACCTTC.